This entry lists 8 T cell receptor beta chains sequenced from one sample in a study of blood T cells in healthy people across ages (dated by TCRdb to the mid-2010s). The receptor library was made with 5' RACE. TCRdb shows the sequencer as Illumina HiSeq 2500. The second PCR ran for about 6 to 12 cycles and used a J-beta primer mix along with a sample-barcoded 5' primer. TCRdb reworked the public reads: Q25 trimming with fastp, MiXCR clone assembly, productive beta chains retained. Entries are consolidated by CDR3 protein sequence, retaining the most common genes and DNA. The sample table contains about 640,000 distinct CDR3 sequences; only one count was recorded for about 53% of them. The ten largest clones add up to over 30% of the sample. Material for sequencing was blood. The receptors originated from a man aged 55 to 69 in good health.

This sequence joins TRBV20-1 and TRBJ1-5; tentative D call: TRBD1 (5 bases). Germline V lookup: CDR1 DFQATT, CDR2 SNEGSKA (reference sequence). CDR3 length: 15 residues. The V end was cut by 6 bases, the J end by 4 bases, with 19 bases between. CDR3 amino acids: CSAYPPVGGNQPQHF. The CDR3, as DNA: TGCAGTGCCTATCCACCCGTCGGGGGTAATCAGCCCCAGCATTTT.

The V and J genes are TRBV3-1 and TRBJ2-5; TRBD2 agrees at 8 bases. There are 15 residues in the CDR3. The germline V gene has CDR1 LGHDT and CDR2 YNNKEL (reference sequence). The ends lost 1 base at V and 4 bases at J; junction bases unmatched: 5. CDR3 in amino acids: CASSQVPGGAETQYF. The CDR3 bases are TGTGCCAGCAGCCAAGTGCCGGGGGGGGCAGAGACCCAGTACTTC.

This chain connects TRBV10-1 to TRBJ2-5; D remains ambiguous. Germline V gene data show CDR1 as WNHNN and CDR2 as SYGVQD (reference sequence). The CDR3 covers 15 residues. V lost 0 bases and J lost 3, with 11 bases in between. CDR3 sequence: CASSESRRGEETQYF. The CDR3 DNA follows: TGCGCCAGCAGTGAGTCGAGGCGCGGAGAAGAGACCCAGTACTTC.

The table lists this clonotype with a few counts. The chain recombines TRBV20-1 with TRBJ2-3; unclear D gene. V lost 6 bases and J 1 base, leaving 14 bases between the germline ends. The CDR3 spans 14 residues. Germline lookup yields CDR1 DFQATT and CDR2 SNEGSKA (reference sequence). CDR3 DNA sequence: TGCAGTGCCCCGGACGCTGGAGGCACAGATACGCAGTATTTT. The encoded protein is CSAPDAGGTDTQYF.

The CDR3 here is CASSPGTGGFNEQYF. The CDR3 DNA sequence: TGTGCCAGCAGCCCCGGGACAGGGGGCTTCAACGAGCAGTACTTC. This sequence joins TRBV12-3 or TRBV12-4 and TRBJ2-4; 12 bases align to TRBD1. Judging by the DNA end, TRBJ2-7 fits better; the J call may be wrong. This CDR3 contains 15 residues.

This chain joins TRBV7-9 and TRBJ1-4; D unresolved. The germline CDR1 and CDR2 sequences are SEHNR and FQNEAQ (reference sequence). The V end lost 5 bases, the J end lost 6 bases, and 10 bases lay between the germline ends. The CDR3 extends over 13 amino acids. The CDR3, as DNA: TGTGCCAGCAGCCCCGTTCCTTATGAAAAACTGTTTTTT. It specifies CASSPVPYEKLFF.

Here the CDR3 reads CASSFGSGGQYF. The CDR3 DNA sequence: TGTGCCAGCAGTTTCGGTAGCGGGGGACAGTATTTT. The rearrangement joins TRBV28 to TRBJ2-3; 9 bases are shared with TRBD2. Looked up from germline, CDR1 is MDHEN and CDR2 is SYDVKM. V dropped 3 bases and J dropped 12; count of bases not matched to a gene: 4. This CDR3 is 12 amino acids long.

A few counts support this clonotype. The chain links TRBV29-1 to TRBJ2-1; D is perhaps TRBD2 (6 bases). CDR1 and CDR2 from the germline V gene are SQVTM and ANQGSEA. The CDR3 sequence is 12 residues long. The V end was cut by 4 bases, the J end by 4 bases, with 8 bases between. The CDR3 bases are TGCAGCGTTGCTGGGGGGTACAATGAGCAGTTCTTC. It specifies CSVAGGYNEQFF.